This T cell receptor beta chain was recovered during a study of T cell clonotyping in hematopoietic cell transplantation. Findings of the study overall: No sorting was done, leaving CD4 and CD8 contributions mixed. Higher Inverse Simpson Index values in graft donor and pretransplant recipient predicted broader posttransplant TCR diversity. Pathologically expanded recipient clonotypes increased progressively from day 30 to day 180 as diversity fell.

The V end lost 6 bases, the J end lost 16 bases, and 21 bases lay between the germline ends. Germline V CDR1 and CDR2: MNHNS, SASEGT. The CDR3 length is 13 residues. Turning to this clone: Its antigen is undetermined.

This table comes from immunoSEQ multiplex PCR, and its TCRdb copy is limited to in-frame clones, with some not included. Among roughly 30,000 clones listed, over 65% were seen once. Time point reported: recipient sample about 28 days before transplant, after cytoreduction. This receptor was identified in a woman in her thirties with chronic myeloid leukemia. Some clones in this sample may be carry-over from other donors' samples. The chain recombines TRBV6-1 with TRBJ1-4; perhaps TRBD1 as D (6 bases). The sample consisted of peripheral blood mononuclear cells, taken before stem cell transplant. The CDR3 region has the DNA TGTGCCAGCAGGGGAGGGGGACTAAAAAAGGAGTTTTTT. This gives the protein CASRGGGLKKEFF.